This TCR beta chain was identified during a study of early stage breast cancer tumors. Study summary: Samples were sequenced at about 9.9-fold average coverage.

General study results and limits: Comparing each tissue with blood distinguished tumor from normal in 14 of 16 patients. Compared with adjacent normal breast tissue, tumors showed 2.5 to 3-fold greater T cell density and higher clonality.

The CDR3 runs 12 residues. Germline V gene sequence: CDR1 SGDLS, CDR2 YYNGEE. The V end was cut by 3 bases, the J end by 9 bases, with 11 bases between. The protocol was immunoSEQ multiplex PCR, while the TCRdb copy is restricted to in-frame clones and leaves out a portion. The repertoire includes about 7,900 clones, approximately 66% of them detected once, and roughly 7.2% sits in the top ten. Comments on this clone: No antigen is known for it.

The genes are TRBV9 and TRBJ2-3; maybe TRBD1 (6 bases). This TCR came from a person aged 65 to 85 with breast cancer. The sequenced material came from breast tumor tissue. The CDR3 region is CASSATGSTQYF. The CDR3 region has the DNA TGTGCCAGCAGCGCTACAGGGAGCACGCAGTATTTT. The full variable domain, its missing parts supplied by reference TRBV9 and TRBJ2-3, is DSGVTQTPKHLITATGQRVTLRCSPRSGDLSVYWYQQSLDQGLQFLIQYYNGEERAKGNILERFSAQQFPDLHSELNLSSLELGDSALYFCASSATGSTQYFGPGTRLTVL.